Many counts were recorded for the clone carrying this T cell receptor (beta chain). Time point reported: persistent/refractory GD, antithyroid drugs over 5 years with positive TRAb. The TCR library was made from RNA extracted from PBMCs. This sample was taken from a study of regulatory T cells in long-lasting Graves disease. Deletions cut 5 bases from V and 0 bases from J, with 12 bases between. This CDR3 has 15 amino acids. Germline V gene lookup returns CDR1 KGHDR and CDR2 SFDVKD. CDR3 regions were amplified by Arm-PCR using iRepertoire HTBI primers to build TCR beta libraries. Each CDR3 protein gets one entry after TCRdb re-called the multiplex PCR reads with MiXCR. Here the sample spans a few hundred thousand distinct CDR3 sequences, 20% to 25% being singletons.

The TCR was taken from a female donor with Graves disease. Sequencing was performed on peripheral blood mononuclear cells (PBMCs), taken when the disease was refractory, from a patient treated with antithyroid drugs. The chain joins TRBV24-1 to TRBJ2-5, with D tentatively TRBD2 (6 bases). The CDR3 DNA reads TGTGCCACCAGTGCACCCGGACTAAACCAAGAGACCCAGTACTTC. Amino acids: CATSAPGLNQETQYF.